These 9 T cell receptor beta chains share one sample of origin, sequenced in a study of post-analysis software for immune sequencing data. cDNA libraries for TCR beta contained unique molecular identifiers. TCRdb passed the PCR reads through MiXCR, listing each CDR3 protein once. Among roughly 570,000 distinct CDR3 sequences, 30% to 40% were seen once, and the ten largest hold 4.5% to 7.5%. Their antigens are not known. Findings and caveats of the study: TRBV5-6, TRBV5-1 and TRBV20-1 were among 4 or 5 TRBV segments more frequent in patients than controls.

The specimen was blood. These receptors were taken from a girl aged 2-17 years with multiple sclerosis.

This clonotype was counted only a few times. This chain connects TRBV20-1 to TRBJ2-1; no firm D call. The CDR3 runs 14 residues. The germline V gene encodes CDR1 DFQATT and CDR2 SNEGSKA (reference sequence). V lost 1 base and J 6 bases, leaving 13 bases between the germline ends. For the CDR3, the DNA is TGCAGTGCTAGAGGCCCCCTTGAGATCAATGAGCAGTTCTTC. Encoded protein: CSARGPLEINEQFF.

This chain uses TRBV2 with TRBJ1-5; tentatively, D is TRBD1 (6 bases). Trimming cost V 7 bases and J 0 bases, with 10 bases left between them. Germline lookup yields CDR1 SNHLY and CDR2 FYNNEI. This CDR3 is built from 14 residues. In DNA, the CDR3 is TGTGCCAGCACCGGGGACACTAGCAATCAGCCCCAGCATTTT. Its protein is CASTGDTSNQPQHF.

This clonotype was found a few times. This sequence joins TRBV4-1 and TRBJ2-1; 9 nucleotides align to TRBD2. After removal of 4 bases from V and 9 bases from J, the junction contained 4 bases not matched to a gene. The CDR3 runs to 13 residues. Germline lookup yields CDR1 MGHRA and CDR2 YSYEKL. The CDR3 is CASSLQLAGEQFF. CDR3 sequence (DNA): TGCGCCAGCAGCCTCCAACTAGCGGGTGAGCAGTTCTTC.

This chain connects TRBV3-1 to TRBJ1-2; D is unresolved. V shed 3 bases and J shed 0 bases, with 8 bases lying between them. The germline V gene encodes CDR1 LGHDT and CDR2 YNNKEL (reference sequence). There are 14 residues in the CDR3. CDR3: CASSHNVANYGYTF. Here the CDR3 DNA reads TGTGCCAGCAGCCATAACGTAGCTAACTATGGCTACACCTTC.

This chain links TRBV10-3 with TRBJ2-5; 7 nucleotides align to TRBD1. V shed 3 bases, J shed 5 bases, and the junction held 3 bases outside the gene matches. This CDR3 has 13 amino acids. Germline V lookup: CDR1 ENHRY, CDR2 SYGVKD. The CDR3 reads CAISEGGGETQYF. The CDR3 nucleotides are TGTGCCATCAGTGAAGGGGGCGGGGAGACCCAGTACTTC.

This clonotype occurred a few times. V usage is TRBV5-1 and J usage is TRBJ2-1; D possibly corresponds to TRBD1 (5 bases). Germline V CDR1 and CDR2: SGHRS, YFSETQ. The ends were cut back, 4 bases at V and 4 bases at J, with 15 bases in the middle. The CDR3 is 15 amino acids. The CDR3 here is CASSPYDRLYNEQFF. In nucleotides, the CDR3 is TGCGCCAGCAGCCCATACGACAGATTATACAATGAGCAGTTCTTC.

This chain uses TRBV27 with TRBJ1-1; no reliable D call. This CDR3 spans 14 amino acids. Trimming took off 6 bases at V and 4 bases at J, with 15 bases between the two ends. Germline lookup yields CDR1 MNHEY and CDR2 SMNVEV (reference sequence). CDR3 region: CASSPVGDRTEAFF. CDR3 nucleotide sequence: TGTGCCAGCAGCCCGGTCGGAGATCGCACTGAAGCTTTCTTT.

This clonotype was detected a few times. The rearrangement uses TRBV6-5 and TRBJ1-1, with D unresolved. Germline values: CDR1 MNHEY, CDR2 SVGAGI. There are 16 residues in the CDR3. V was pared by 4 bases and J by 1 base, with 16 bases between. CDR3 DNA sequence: TGTGCCAGCAGTTGGAGATGGGAGGCGACGAACACTGAAGCTTTCTTT. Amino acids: CASSWRWEATNTEAFF.

CDR3 nucleotides: TGTGCCATCAGCAACAAGTTCTCTGGAAACACCATATATTTT. Translating gives CAISNKFSGNTIYF. The V call is TRBV10-3, the J call TRBJ1-3; D call uncertain. Germline V CDR1 and CDR2: ENHRY, SYGVKD. This CDR3 region has 14 residues. V was shortened by 6 bases and J by 0 bases, with 9 bases between the two germline ends.